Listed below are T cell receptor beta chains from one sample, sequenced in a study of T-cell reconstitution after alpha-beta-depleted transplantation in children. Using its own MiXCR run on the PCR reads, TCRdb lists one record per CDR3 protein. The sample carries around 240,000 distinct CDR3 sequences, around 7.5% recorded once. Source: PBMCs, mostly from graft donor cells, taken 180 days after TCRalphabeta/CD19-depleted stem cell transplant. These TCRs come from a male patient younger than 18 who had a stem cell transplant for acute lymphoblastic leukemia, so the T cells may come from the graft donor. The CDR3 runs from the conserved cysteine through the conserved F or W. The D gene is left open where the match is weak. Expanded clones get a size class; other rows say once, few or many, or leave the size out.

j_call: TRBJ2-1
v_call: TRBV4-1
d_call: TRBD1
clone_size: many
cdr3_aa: CASSQTDRGTYNEQFF
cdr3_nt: TGCGCCAGCAGCCAGACGGACAGGGGAACCTACAATGAGCAGTTCTTC

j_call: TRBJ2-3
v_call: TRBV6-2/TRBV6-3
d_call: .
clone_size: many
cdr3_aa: CASRPWSVTSTDTQYF
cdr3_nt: TGTGCCAGCAGACCCTGGAGCGTCACTAGCACAGATACGCAGTATTTT

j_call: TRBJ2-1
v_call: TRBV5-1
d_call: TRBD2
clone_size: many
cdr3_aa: CASSSSPPGLAYREQFF
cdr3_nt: TGCGCCAGCAGCTCGAGCCCTCCGGGACTAGCATATCGTGAGCAGTTCTTC

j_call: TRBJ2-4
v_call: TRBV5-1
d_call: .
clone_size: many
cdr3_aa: CASSLGTVNIQYF
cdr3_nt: TGCGCCAGCAGCTTGGGGACAGTCAACATTCAGTACTTC

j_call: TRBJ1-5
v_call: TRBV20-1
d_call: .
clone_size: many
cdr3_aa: CSAGKVNQPQHF
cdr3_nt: TGCAGTGCGGGGAAGGTAAATCAGCCCCAGCATTTT

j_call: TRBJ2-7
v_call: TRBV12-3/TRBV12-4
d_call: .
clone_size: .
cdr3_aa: CASRLGSYEQYF
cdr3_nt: TGTGCCAGCAGACTGGGGTCCTACGAGCAGTACTTC

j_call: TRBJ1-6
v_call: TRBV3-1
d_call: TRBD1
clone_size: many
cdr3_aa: CASSPGTGYSPLHF
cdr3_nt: TGTGCCAGCAGCCCCGGGACAGGGTATTCACCCCTCCACTTT

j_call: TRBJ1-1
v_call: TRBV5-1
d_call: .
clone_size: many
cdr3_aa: CASSFITGTEAFF
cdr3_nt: TGCGCCAGCAGCTTTATAACAGGAACTGAAGCTTTCTTT

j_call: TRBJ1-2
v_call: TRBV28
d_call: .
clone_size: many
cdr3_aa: CASSRRTQRNYGYTF
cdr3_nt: TGTGCCAGCAGTCGCAGGACCCAGCGTAACTATGGCTACACCTTC

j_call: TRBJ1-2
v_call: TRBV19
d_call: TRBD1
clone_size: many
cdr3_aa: CASTKQGAGGYTF
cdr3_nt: TGTGCCAGTACCAAGCAGGGGGCGGGAGGCTACACCTTC

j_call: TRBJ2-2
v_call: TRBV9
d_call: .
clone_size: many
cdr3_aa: CASSVGHRNFPGELFF
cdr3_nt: TGTGCCAGCAGCGTAGGACACCGGAATTTCCCCGGGGAGCTGTTTTTT

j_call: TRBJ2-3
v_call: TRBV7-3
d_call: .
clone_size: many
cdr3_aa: CASSNPSTDTQYF
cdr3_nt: TGTGCCAGCAGCAACCCTAGCACAGATACGCAGTATTTT

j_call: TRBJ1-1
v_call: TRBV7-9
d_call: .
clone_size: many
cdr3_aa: CASSLSGSTEAFF
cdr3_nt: TGTGCCAGCAGCTTATCGGGGAGCACTGAAGCTTTCTTT

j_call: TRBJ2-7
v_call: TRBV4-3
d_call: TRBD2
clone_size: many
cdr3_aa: CASSQVGGGEQYF
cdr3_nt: TGCGCCAGCAGCCAAGTTGGGGGGGGAGAGCAGTACTTC

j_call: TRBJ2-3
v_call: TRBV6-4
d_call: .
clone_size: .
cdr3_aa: CASSDGDRPSTDTQYF
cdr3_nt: TGTGCCAGCAGTGACGGGGACCGACCTAGCACAGATACGCAGTATTTT

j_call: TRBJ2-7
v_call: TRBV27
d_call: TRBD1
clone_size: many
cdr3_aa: CASSPETGGGHEQYF
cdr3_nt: TGTGCCAGCAGTCCAGAGACAGGGGGGGGGCACGAGCAGTACTTC

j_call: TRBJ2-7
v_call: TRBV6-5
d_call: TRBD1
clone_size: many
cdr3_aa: CASSQGGQGAAKEQYF
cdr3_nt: TGTGCCAGCAGTCAGGGGGGACAGGGGGCAGCGAAGGAGCAGTACTTC

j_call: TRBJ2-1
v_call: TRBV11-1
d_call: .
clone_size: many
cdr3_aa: CASSLIGYEQFF
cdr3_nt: TGTGCCAGCAGCTTAATTGGCTATGAGCAGTTCTTC

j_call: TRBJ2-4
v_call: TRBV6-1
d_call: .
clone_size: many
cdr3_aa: CASRPSLVAKNIQYF
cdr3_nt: TGTGCCAGCAGACCTAGTCTAGTAGCCAAAAACATTCAGTACTTC

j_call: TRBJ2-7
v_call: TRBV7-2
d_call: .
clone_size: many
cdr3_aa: CASSLLTGREQYF
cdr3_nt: TGTGCCAGCAGCCTCTTGACAGGGAGGGAGCAGTACTTC

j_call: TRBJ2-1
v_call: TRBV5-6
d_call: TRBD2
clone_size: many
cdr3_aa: CASSFPGASGDNEQFF
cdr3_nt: TGTGCCAGCAGCTTCCCAGGGGCTAGCGGGGACAATGAGCAGTTCTTC

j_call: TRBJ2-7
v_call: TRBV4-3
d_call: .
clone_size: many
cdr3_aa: CASSQEVRRFEQYF
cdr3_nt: TGCGCCAGCAGCCAAGAGGTCAGGAGGTTCGAGCAGTACTTC

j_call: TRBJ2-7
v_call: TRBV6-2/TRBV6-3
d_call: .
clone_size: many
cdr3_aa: CASSYGSEQYF
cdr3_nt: TGTGCCAGCAGTTACGGGAGCGAGCAGTACTTC

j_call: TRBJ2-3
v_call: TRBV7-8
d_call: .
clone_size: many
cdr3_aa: CASRPSSGTQYF
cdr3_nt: TGTGCCAGCAGGCCGTCGTCGGGTACGCAGTATTTT

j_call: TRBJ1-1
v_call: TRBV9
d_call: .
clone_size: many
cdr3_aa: CASSAPGTLNTEAFF
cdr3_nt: TGTGCCAGCAGCGCCCCTGGGACACTGAACACTGAAGCTTTCTTT

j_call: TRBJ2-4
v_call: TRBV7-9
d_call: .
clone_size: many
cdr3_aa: CASSLAIAKNIQYF
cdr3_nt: TGTGCCAGCAGCTTGGCTATAGCCAAAAACATTCAGTACTTC

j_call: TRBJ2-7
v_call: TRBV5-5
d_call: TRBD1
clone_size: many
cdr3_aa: CASSPQGAGYEQYF
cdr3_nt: TGTGCCAGCAGCCCCCAGGGGGCAGGCTACGAGCAGTACTTC

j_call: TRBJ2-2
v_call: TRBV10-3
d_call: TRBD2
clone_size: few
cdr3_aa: CAISSGLAANTGELFF
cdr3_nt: TGTGCCATCAGCTCCGGGCTAGCGGCGAACACCGGGGAGCTGTTTTTT

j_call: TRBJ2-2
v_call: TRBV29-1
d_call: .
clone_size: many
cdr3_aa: CSVGVGGELFF
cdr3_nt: TGCAGCGTTGGGGTGGGTGGGGAGCTGTTTTTT

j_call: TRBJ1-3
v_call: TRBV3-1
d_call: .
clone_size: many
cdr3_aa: CASSQKTVSGNTIYF
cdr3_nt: TGTGCCAGCAGCCAAAAAACGGTTTCTGGAAACACCATATATTTT

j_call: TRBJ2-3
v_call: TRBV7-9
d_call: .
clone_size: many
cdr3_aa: CASSLAGWVATDTQYF
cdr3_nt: TGTGCCAGCAGCCTGGCAGGGTGGGTTGCCACAGATACGCAGTATTTT

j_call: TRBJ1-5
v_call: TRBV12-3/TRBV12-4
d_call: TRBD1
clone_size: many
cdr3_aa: CASSETGRNQPQHF
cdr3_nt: TGTGCCAGCAGTGAGACAGGGCGGAATCAGCCCCAGCATTTT

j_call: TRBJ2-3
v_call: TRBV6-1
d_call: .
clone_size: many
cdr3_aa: CASSPTGPNFPDTQYF
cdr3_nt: TGTGCCAGCAGCCCTACAGGGCCTAATTTTCCAGATACGCAGTATTTT

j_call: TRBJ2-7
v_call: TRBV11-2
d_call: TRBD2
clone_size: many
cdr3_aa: CASVVTGGPAYEQYF
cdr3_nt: TGTGCCAGCGTCGTGACGGGAGGGCCCGCCTACGAGCAGTACTTC

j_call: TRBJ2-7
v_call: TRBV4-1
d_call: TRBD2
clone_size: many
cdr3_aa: CASSQKAGGSYEQYF
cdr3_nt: TGCGCCAGCAGCCAAAAAGCGGGGGGCTCCTACGAGCAGTACTTC

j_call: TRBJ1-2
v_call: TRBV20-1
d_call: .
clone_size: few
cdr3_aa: CSAIEGGALARGHGYTF
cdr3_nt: TGCAGTGCTATAGAGGGGGGGGCCCTTGCCAGGGGCCATGGCTACACCTTC

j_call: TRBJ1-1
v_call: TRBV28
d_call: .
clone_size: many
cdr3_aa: CASGNTSRGAFF
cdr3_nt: TGTGCCAGTGGAAACACCTCCCGGGGGGCTTTCTTT

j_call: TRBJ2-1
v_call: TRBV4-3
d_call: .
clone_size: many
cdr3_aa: CASSQDGGAYNEQFF
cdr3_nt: TGCGCCAGCAGCCAAGATGGCGGGGCCTACAATGAGCAGTTCTTC

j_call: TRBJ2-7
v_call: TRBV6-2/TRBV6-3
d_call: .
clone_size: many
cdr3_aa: CASSRDLGPYEQYF
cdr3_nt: TGTGCCAGCAGTAGGGACCTAGGGCCCTACGAGCAGTACTTC

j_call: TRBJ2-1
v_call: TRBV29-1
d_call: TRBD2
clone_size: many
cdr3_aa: CSVEHWRETHEQFF
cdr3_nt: TGCAGCGTTGAACATTGGCGGGAGACGCATGAGCAGTTCTTC

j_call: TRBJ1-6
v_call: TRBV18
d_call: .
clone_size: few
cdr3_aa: CASSLDRFSPLHF
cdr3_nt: TGTGCCAGCTCACTAGACAGGTTTTCACCCCTCCACTTT

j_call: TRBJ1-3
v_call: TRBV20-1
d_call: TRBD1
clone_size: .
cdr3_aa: CSARPPGTGNRLSGNTIYF
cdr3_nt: TGCAGTGCTAGACCCCCCGGGACAGGGAACAGACTCTCTGGAAACACCATATATTTT

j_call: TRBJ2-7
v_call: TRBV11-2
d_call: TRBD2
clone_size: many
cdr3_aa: CASSLGRLAGTSSSYEQYF
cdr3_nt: TGTGCCAGCAGCCTCGGGCGGCTAGCGGGGACCTCAAGCTCCTACGAGCAGTACTTC

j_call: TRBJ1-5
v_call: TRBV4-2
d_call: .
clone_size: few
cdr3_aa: CASSQEGINQPQHF
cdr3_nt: TGTGCCAGCAGCCAAGAGGGGATTAATCAGCCCCAGCATTTT

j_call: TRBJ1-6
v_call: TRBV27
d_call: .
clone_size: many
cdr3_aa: CASSPRRGSYNSPLHF
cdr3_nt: TGTGCCAGCAGTCCTCGTCGGGGCTCCTATAATTCACCCCTCCACTTT

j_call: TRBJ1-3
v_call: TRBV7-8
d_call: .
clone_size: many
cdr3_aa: CASSFAGPGLAGNTIYF
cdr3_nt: TGTGCCAGCAGCTTCGCAGGGCCAGGTTTGGCTGGAAACACCATATATTTT

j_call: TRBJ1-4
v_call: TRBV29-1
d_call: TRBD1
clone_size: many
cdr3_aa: CSVGQGAGVNEKLFF
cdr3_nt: TGCAGCGTCGGACAGGGGGCTGGGGTTAATGAAAAACTGTTTTTT